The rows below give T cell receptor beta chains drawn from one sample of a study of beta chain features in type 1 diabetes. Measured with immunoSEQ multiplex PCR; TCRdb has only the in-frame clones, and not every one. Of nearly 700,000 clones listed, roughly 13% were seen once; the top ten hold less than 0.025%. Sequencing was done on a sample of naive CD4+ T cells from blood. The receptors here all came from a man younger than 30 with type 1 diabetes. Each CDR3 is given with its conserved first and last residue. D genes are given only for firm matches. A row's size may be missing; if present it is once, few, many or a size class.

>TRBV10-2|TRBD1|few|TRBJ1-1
TGCGCCAGCAGTGACCAAGGACAGGGGAAGGCTTTCTTT
CASSDQGQGKAFF
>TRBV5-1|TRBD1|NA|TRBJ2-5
TGCGCCAGCACCGGGACAGGGACTTCCCAAGAGACCCAGTACTTC
CASTGTGTSQETQYF
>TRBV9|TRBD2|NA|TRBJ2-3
TGTGCCAGCAGCGTTTACAGCGGGACCGGCACAGATACGCAGTATTTT
CASSVYSGTGTDTQYF
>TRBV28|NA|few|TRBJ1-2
TGTGCCAGCAGTTTAGGGGGCTATGGCTACACCTTC
CASSLGGYGYTF
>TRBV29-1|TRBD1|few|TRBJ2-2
TGCAGCGTTGAGCGACAGGGATACACCGGGGAGCTGTTTTTT
CSVERQGYTGELFF
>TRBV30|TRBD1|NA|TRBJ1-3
TGTGCCTGGAGTAATGGACAGGGTAGAAACACCATATATTTT
CAWSNGQGRNTIYF
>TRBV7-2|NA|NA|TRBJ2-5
TGTGCCAGCAGCTCGCCTGCTGGCTCCCAGCAGTACTTC
CASSSPAGSQQYF
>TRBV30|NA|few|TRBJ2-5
TGTGCCTGGAGTGTATTCCAGGCGACGGAGTACTTC
CAWSVFQATEYF
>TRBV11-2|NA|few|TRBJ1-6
TGTGCCAGCAGCTTAGAACCCGGGTCACCCCTCCACTTT
CASSLEPGSPLHF
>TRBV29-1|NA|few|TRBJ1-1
TGCAGCGGGGGGGGTAACACTGAAGCTTTCTTT
CSGGGNTEAFF
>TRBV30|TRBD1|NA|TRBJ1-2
TGTGCCTGGTTACCGGGGGACAGATCCTATGGCTACACCTTC
CAWLPGDRSYGYTF
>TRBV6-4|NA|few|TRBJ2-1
TGTGCCAGCAGTGACGGCCCTGGGGATCCGCAGTTCTTC
CASSDGPGDPQFF
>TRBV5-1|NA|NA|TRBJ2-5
TGCGCCAGCAGGGAGGGTGCACAAGAGACCCAGTACTTC
CASREGAQETQYF
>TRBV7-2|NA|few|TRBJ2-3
TGTGCCAGCAGCTCCCAGGCGGGTAGCACAGATACGCAGTATTTT
CASSSQAGSTDTQYF
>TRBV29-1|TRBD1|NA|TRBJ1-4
TGCAGCGTGGGGACAGGGGCTAATGAAAAACTGTTTTTT
CSVGTGANEKLFF
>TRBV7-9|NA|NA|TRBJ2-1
TGTGCCAGCAGCTTGGGGGGTCCAAGCTCCTACAATGAGCAGTTCTTC
CASSLGGPSSYNEQFF
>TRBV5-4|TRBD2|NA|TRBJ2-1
TGTGCCAGCAGCCCGACTAGCGGGGGCTACAATGAGCAGTTCTTC
CASSPTSGGYNEQFF
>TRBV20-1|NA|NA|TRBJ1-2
TGCAGTGCTTGGTCGGGAGATGGCTACACCTTC
CSAWSGDGYTF
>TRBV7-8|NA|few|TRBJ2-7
TGTGCCAGCAGCCGGGACACCTCCTACGAGCAGTACTTC
CASSRDTSYEQYF
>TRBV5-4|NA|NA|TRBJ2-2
TGTGCCAGCAGCTTCCCGAACACCGGGGAGCTGTTTTTT
CASSFPNTGELFF
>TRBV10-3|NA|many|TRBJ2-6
TGTGCCATCAGTGGGGCCTCTGGGGCCAACGTCCTGACTTTC
CAISGASGANVLTF
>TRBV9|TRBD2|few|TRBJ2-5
TGTGCCAGCAGCGTAGGAGATAGCGGGGCGTACCAAGAGACCCAGTACTTC
CASSVGDSGAYQETQYF
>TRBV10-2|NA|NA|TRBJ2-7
TGCGCCAGCACCTCAACAGGGAGCCACGAGCAGTACTTC
CASTSTGSHEQYF
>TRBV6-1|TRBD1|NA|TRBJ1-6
TGTGCCAGCAGTGAAGGACTTGGAGGGGGCTATTCACCCCTCCACTTT
CASSEGLGGGYSPLHF
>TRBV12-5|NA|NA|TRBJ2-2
TGTGCTAGTGGTTTGGTACAAGCCGGGGAGCTGTTTTTT
CASGLVQAGELFF
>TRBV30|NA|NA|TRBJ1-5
TGTGCCTGGAGTGGGGGCGCCCGGCAGCCCCAGCATTTT
CAWSGGARQPQHF
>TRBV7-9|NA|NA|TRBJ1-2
TGTGCCAGCAGCTTTTCGAGGGCTGCGAACTATGGCTACACCTTC
CASSFSRAANYGYTF
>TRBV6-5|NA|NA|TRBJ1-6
TGTGCCACCCACAGAGGTTGGGGGGGGAATTCACCCCTCCACTTT
CATHRGWGGNSPLHF
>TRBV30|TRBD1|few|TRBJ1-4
TGTGCCTGGACCATACAGGGGCGAGGTATTGATGAAAAACTGTTTTTT
CAWTIQGRGIDEKLFF
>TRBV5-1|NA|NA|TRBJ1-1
TGCGCCAGCAGCAGGACCGAGAACACTGAAGCTTTCTTT
CASSRTENTEAFF
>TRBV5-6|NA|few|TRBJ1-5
TGTGCCAGCAGTGTCGACGGTAGCAATCAGCCCCAGCATTTT
CASSVDGSNQPQHF
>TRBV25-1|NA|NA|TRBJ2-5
TGTGCCAGCAGTGAATCCCGGGGGCCCCAAGAGACCCAGTACTTC
CASSESRGPQETQYF
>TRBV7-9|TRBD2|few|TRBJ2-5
TGTGCCAGCAGCTTCCGCGGGGGGGCGGCAGAGACCCAGTACTTC
CASSFRGGAAETQYF
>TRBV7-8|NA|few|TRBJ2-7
TGTGCCAGCAGCTTAGTCAGAACGGGCTCCTACGAGCAGTACTTC
CASSLVRTGSYEQYF
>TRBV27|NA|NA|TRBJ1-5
TGTGCCAGCAGTCCGCCGGGACGGAACAATCAGCCCCAGCATTTT
CASSPPGRNNQPQHF